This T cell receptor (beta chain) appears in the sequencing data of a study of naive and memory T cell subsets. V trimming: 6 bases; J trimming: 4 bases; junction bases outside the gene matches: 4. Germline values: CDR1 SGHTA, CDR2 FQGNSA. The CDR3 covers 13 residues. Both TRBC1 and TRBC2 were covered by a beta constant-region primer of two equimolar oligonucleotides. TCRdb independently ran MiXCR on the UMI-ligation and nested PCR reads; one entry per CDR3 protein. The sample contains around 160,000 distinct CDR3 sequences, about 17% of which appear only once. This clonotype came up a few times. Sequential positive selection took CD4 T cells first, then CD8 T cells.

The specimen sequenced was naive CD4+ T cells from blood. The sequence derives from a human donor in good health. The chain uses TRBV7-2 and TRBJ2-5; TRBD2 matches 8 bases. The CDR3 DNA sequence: TGTGCCAGCAGTAGCGGGATGGCAGAGACCCAGTACTTC. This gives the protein CASSSGMAETQYF.